The T cell receptor (beta chain) described here comes from a study of CD8 T cells in ankylosing spondylitis. This clonotype showed up many times. Antigen specificity is unknown. Study-level findings and limits: Earlier work had already found some motif variants in reactive arthritis synovial fluid and blood. Disease-associated clones were CD8+ and fairly uncommon in peripheral blood. The study identified a TCR beta motif of under ten highly homologous variants that appeared characteristic of ankylosing spondylitis blood.

Quantitative 5'-RACE with molecular barcodes produced the TCR beta libraries. TCRdb reanalysed the 5' RACE reads using MiXCR and keeps one entry per CDR3 protein. The data contain some 140,000 distinct CDR3 sequences, 7% to 8% of them seen just once; the ten biggest clones take up around 12%. This sequence was found in a female donor with ankylosing spondylitis or in good health (not recorded which). The specimen sequenced was blood, either unsorted or a sorted T cell fraction (not recorded which).

CDR3 protein: CASSLTVTPHTQYF. CDR3 DNA sequence: TGTGCCAGCAGCCTGACGGTAACCCCCCATACGCAGTATTTT. The V call is TRBV7-6, the J call TRBJ2-3, with D unresolved. The germline CDR1 and CDR2 sequences are SGHVS and FNYEAQ. V was shortened by 5 bases and J by 7 bases, with 16 bases between the two germline ends. The CDR3 totals 14 residues.